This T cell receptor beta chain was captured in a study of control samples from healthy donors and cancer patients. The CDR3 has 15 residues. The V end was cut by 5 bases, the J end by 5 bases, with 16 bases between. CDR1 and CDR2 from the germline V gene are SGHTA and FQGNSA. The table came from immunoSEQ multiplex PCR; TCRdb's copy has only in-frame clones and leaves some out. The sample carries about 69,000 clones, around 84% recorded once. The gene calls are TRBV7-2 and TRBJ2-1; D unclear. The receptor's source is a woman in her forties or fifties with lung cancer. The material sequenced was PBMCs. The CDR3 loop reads CASSPTMGHDNEQFF. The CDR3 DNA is TGTGCCAGCAGCCCGACAATGGGCCACGACAATGAGCAGTTCTTC.